This TCR beta chain was sequenced for a study of OX40 agonist ivuxolimab in advanced cancers. The assay was immunoSEQ multiplex PCR, and TCRdb's table has in-frame clones only and misses some. The sample shows roughly 50,000 clones, about 86% of them seen only once. Unmatched junction bases numbered 6, after V lost 6 bases and J lost 2 bases. Germline CDR1 reads SNHLY; CDR2 reads FYNNEI. This CDR3 is 15 amino acids long. The TCR sequence derives from an adult with an advanced solid tumor such as melanoma, head and neck, liver or kidney cancer. The sequencing here drew on CD4+ or CD8+ T cells sorted from blood, taken in a trial of the OX40 agonist ivuxolimab. The genes are TRBV2 and TRBJ2-1; 8 bases align to TRBD1. CDR3 DNA sequence: TGTGCCAGCAGAACTTCGACAGGGGCCTACAATGAGCAGTTCTTC. This translates into CASRTSTGAYNEQFF.